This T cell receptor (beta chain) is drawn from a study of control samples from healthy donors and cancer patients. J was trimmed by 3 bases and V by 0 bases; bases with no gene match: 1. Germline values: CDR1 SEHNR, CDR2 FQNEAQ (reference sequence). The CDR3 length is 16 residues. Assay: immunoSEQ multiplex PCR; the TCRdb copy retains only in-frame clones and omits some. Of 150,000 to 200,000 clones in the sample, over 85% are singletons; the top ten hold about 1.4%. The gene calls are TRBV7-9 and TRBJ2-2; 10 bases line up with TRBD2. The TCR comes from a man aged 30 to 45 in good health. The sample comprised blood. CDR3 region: CASSLATSGYTGELFF. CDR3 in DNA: TGTGCCAGCAGCTTAGCGACTAGCGGGTACACCGGGGAGCTGTTTTTT.